The present T cell receptor beta chain was sequenced within a study of Graves' ophthalmopathy and Graves' hyperthyroidism. Looking at the study overall: Peripheral blood sampling preceded any treatment and occurred at initial diagnosis.

Note on this clonotype: Its antigen is unidentified.

Findings of the study overall: Most expanded clonotypes from thyroid (those above 0.001 frequency) were also found in blood. Ophthalmopathy cases were distinguished from stable hyperthyroidism by a 13-signature model, reaching roughly 90% sensitivity and about 80% specificity.

RNA transcripts were the template, and TCR beta CDR3 regions were amplified from them. An initial RT-PCR round employing HTBI primers preceded a second-round multiplex PCR. MiXCR, run by TCRdb on the multiplex PCR reads, gives a single entry per CDR3 protein. The data contain approximately 160,000 distinct CDR3 sequences, 30% to 45% of them singletons. A volume of approximately 10 ml of fresh peripheral blood supplied the PBMCs. Germline-derived CDR1 and CDR2 are LNHDA and SQIVND (reference sequence). The CDR3 contains 14 residues. J was trimmed by 4 bases and V by 5 bases; bases with no gene match: 6.

The receptor comes from a man between 25 and 39 years old with Graves' ophthalmopathy. The sequenced sample consisted of peripheral blood. The rearrangement joins TRBV19 to TRBJ2-7; 9 positions match TRBD1. CDR3 sequence (DNA): TGTGCCAGTAGTCCAGGGACAGGGAAATACGAGCAGTACTTC. It translates to CASSPGTGKYEQYF.